This record looks at one T cell receptor beta chain sequence and its context. Its antigen target is currently unknown. No clone much larger than this one lies a single base away; base qualities are absent. This entry comes from a study of siplizumab effects on memory and regulatory T cells (dated by TCRdb to the late 2010s). Background for the entire study: The effect of the anti-CD2 antibody siplizumab on alloreactive T-cell subsets was examined in allogeneic mixed lymphocyte reactions constructed from human PBMCs.

Sorted unstimulated T cells and proliferating T cells recovered from mixed lymphocyte reactions were subjected to TCRbeta CDR3 sequencing. Fresh whole blood from approximately 9 HLA-typed healthy donors was used to isolate PBMCs. Unstimulated CD4+ regulatory T cells were FACS-sorted to map the origin of alloreactive clones. The method behind the library was the immunoSEQ multiplex PCR assay. Some 100,000 TCR templates per sample were assayed by the deep sequencing platform. Genomic DNA extracted from sorted T cells was the material used for TCRbeta CDR3 sequencing. On the authors' methods: The R programming language was used for the clonal analysis of the TCRbeta CDR3 data. Comparing unstimulated samples against CFSE-low samples taken after the reaction was how alloreactive CD4+ and CD8+ clones were defined. Regulatory or non-regulatory origin was assigned to alloreactive CD4+ clones by matching of sequences to sorted unstimulated Treg and non-Treg repertoires. TCRdb mirrors the immuneACCESS table, restricted to in-frame sequences. Some clones are absent from its copies; in checked studies, under half trace to an unresolved V gene, and the reason for the others is unknown. The V and J calls and the clone size are those of that table, but D and trimming were determined from the DNA. This sample has more than 85,000 clones in its table, and 94% of those were observed once. Under 0.65% of the sample rests with the top ten.

The study at large found these results: The suppressive function of proliferating Tregs from siplizumab cultures was not functionally confirmed. Among mappable alloreactive CD4+ clones, the Treg-derived fraction averaged about 75% with siplizumab versus 25% to 30% in control reactions. Siplizumab significantly reduced the cumulative frequency of alloreactive sequences traceable to unstimulated CD4+ memory T cells. Compared with memory T cells, unstimulated naive T cells appeared more diverse, and naive cells seemed to make a substantial contribution to the alloresponse. Because sequences at frequencies below about 10^-5 were poorly captured, only a minor fraction of alloreactive clones could be mapped back to unstimulated subsets. Roughly 75-95% of proliferating CD4+ or CD8+ clones could not be assigned a naive or memory phenotype.

The receptor was derived from a human donor in good health. The specimen sequenced was Tregs sorted from blood.

The CDR3: CASSANRVREQYF. The DNA is TGTGCCAGCAGTGCCAACAGGGTCCGGGAGCAGTACTTC. The receptor chain draws on TRBV6-1 and TRBJ2-7, with TRBD1 as a weak D call on 6 bases. The CDR3 covers 13 residues, taking in both the cysteine and the phenylalanine. The CDR3 DNA has 39 bases and is translated from base 1. V is shortened by 4 bases, J by 7 bases, and the region joining them spans 14 bases. CDR1 and CDR2 are read off the germline V gene as MNHNS and SASEGT.